This T cell receptor beta chain emerged from a study of shared clonotypes between healthy human individuals. Findings and caveats of the study: Clonotypes shared by all four donors outscored non-shared clonotypes in generation probability. A handful of donors showed sharing of about 4.8% of naive CD4 clonotypes.

To note about this clone: The antigen remains undetermined.

Replicate PCRs run on sorted subsets employed approximately 0.2 ug DNA, approximately 30,000 T cell genomes. Measured with immunoSEQ multiplex PCR; TCRdb has only the in-frame clones, and not every one. This table holds roughly 2,300,000 clones, about nine tenths found once. The CDR3 contains 15 residues. Germline assignment: CDR1 MNHEY and CDR2 SMNVEV (reference sequence). V lost 6 bases and J 2 bases, leaving 17 bases between the germline ends. The V and J genes are TRBV27 and TRBJ2-7; weak D call: TRBD1 (7 bases). The sequencing input was naive CD4+ T cells from PBMCs. The sample's subset: CD45RA+ positively selected. This clonotype originated in a man aged 18 to 35 in good health. Some clones in this sample may be carry-over from other donors' samples. The CDR3 loop is CASRTAGQLTYEQYF. In DNA, the CDR3 is TGTGCCAGCAGGACTGCGGGACAGTTAACCTACGAGCAGTACTTC.